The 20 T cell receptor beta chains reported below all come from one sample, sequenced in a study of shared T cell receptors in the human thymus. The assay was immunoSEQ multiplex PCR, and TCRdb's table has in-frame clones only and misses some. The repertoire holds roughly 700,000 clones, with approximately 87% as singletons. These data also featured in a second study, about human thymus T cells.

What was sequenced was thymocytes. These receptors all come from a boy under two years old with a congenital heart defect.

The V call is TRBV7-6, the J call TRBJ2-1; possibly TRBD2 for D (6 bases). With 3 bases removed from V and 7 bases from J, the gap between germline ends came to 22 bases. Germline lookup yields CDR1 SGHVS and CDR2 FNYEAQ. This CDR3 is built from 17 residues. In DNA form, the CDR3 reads TGTGCCAGCAGCTTGTTGAAGTCGAACGGGAGACGGAATGAGCAGTTCTTC. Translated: CASSLLKSNGRRNEQFF.

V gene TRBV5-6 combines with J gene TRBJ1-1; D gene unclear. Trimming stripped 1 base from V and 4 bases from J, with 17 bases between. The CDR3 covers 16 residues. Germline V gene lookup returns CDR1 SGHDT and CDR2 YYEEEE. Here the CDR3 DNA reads TGTGCCAGCAGCTTGTATTTGGTCGGGGAGGGCACTGAAGCTTTCTTT. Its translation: CASSLYLVGEGTEAFF.

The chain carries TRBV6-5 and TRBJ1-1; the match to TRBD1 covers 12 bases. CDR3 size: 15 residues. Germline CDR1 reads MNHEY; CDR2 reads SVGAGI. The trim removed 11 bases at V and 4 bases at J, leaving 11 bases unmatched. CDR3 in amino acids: CAVGQGAVRGTEAFF. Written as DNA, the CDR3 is TGTGCCGTGGGACAGGGGGCGGTTCGGGGCACTGAAGCTTTCTTT.

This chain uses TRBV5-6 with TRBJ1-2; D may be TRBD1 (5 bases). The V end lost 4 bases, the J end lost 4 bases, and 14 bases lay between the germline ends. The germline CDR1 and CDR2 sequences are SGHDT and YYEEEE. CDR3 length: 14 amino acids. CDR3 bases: TGTGCCAGCAGCCCCCAAGGGGCCCTCTATGGCTACACCTTC. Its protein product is CASSPQGALYGYTF.

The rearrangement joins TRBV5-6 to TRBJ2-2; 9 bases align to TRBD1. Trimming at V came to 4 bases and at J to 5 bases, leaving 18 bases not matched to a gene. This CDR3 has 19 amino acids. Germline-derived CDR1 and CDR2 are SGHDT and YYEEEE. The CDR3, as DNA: TGTGCCAGCAGCCCCGGGACAGGGAGCCTATGGGACATTACCGGGGAGCTGTTTTTT. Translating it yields CASSPGTGSLWDITGELFF. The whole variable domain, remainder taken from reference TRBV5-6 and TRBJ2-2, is DAGVTQSPTHLIKTRGQQVTLRCSPKSGHDTVSWYQQALGQGPQFIFQYYEEEERQRGNFPDRFSGHQFPNYSSELNVNALLLGDSALYLCASSPGTGSLWDITGELFFGEGSRLTVL.

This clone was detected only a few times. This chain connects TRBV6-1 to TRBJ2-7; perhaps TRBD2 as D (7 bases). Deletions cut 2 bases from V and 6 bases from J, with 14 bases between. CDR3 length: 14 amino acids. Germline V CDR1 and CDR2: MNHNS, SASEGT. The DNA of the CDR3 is TGTGCCAGCAGTGAACCACTGGGGGGGCCCGAGCAGTACTTC. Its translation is CASSEPLGGPEQYF.

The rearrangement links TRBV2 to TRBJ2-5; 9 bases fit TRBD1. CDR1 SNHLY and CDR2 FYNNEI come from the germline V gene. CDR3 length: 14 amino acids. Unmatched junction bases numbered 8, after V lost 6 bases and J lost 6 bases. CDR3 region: CASRGGQGLQTQYF. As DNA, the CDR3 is TGTGCCAGCAGGGGGGGACAGGGATTGCAGACCCAGTACTTC.

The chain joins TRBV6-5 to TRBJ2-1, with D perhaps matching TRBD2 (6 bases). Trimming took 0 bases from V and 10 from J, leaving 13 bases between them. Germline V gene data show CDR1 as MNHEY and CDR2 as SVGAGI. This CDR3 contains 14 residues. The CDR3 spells CASSYSGGVGEQFF. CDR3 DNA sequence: TGTGCCAGCAGTTACTCGGGGGGAGTAGGAGAGCAGTTCTTC.

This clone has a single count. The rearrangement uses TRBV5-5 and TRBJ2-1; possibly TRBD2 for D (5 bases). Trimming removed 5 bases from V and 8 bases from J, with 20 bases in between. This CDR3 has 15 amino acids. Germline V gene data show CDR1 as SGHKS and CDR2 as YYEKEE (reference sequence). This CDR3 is CASRRVGVMNHEQFF. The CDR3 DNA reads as TGTGCCAGCAGACGGGTGGGAGTGATGAATCATGAGCAGTTCTTC.

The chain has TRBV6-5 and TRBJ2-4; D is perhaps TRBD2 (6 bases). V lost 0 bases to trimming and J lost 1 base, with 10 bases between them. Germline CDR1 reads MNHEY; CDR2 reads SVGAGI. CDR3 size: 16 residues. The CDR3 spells CASSYSGGPAKNIQYF. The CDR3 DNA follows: TGTGCCAGCAGTTACTCGGGGGGACCGGCCAAAAACATTCAGTACTTC.

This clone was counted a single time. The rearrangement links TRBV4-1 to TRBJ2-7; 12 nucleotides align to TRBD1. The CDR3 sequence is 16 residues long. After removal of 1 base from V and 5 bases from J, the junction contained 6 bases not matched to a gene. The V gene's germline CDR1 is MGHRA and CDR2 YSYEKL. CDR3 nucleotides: TGCGCCAGCAGCCAAGGACCGGGACAGGGGGCACACGAGCAGTACTTC. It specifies CASSQGPGQGAHEQYF.

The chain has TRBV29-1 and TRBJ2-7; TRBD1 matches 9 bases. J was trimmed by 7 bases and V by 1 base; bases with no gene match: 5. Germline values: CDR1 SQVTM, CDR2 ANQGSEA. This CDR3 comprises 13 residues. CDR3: CSVEGDRVGEQYF. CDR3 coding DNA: TGCAGCGTTGAAGGGGACAGGGTAGGGGAGCAGTACTTC.

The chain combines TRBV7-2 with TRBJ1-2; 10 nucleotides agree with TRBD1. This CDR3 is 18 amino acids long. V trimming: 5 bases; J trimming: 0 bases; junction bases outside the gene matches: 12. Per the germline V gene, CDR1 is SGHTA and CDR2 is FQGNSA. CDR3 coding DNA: TGTGCCAGCAGCCCCAAGCCCTGGACAGGGGGTCCTAACTATGGCTACACCTTC. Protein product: CASSPKPWTGGPNYGYTF.

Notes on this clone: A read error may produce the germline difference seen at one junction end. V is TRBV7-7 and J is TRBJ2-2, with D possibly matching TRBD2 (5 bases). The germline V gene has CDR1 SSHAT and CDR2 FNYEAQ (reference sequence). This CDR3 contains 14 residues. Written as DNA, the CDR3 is TGTGCTAGCAGCTCAAGCGGAAACACCGGGGAGCTGTTTTTT. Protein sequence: CASSSSGNTGELFF. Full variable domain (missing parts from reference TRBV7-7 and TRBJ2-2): GAGVSQSPRYKVTKRGQDVTLRCDPISSHATLYWYQQALGQGPEFLTYFNYEAQPDKSGLPSDRFSAERPEGSISTLTIQRTEQRDSAMYRCASSSSGNTGELFFGEGSRLTVL.

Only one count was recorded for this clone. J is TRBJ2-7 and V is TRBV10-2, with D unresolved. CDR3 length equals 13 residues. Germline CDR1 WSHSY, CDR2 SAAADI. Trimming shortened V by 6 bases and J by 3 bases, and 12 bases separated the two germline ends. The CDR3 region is CASRAVPSYEQYF. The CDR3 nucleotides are TGCGCCAGCAGGGCGGTACCGAGCTACGAGCAGTACTTC.

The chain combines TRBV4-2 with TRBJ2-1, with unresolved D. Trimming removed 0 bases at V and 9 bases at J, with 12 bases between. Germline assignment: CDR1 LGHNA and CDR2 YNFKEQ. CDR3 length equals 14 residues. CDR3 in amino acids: CASSQDKPLGEQFF. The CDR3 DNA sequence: TGTGCCAGCAGCCAAGATAAGCCCCTCGGTGAGCAGTTCTTC.

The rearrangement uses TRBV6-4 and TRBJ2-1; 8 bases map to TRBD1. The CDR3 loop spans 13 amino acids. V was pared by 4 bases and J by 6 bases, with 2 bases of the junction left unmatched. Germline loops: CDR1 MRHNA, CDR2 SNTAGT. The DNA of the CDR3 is TGTGCCAGCAGTGGGACAGGGCTCAATGAGCAGTTCTTC. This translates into CASSGTGLNEQFF.

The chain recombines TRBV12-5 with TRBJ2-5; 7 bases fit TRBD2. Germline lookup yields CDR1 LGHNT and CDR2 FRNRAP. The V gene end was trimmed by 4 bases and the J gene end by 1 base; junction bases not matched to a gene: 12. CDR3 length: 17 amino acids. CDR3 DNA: TGTGCTAGTGGTTGGGAGGGTCCCGGGAATACCCAAGAGACCCAGTACTTC. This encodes CASGWEGPGNTQETQYF.

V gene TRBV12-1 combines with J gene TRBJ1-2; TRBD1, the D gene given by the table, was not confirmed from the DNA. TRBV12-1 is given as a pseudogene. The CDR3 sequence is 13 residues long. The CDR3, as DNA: TGTGCCAGCAGCTCACAGGGGAACTATGGCTACACCTTC. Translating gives CASSSQGNYGYTF.

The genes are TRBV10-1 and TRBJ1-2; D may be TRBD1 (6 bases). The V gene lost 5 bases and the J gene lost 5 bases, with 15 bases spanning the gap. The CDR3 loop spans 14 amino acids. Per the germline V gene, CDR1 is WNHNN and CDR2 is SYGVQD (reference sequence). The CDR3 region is CASSPGGGLYGYTF. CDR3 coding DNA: TGCGCCAGCAGTCCCGGGGGGGGCTTATATGGCTACACCTTC.